A selection of T cell receptor beta chains follows, all from one sample in a study of cytomegalovirus exposure and HLA in healthy donors. TCRdb's table, derived via immunoSEQ multiplex PCR, lists solely in-frame clones and lacks some. Of 100,000 to 150,000 clones in the sample, 85% to 90% were seen once. Input material: PBMCs. The receptors shown here come from a woman aged 18-29 years in good health and CMV-seronegative. Each CDR3 is given with its conserved first and last residue. Fields, in order: J gene, clone size, CDR3 length, D gene, V gene, CDR3 DNA, CDR3 protein. A D gene is named only where the DNA matches it firmly. Clone size, where shown, is once, few, many, or a class for clones that have expanded.

>TRBJ1-1|once|14|.|TRBV5-1
TGCGCCAGCAGCTTGGACAGTATGAACACTGAAGCTTTCTTT
CASSLDSMNTEAFF
>TRBJ1-4|.|14|TRBD1|TRBV9
TGTGCCAGCAGCTTGACAGGGGGCGGTGAAAAACTGTTTTTT
CASSLTGGGEKLFF
>TRBJ2-7|.|15|.|TRBV7-8
TGTGCCAGCAGCTTACATCAGGGGCCCACTTACGAGCAGTACTTC
CASSLHQGPTYEQYF
>TRBJ1-1|.|13|.|TRBV29-1
TGCAGCGTTCTATCGTTACGTGACACTGAAGCTTTCTTT
CSVLSLRDTEAFF
>TRBJ2-1|.|13|.|TRBV19
TGTGCCAGTAAGGTGACAGGAAGGTATGAGCAGTTCTTC
CASKVTGRYEQFF
>TRBJ2-2|.|14|.|TRBV7-3
TGTGCCAGCTCGGGGAGAGCGAACACCGGGGAGCTGTTTTTT
CASSGRANTGELFF
>TRBJ1-6|.|16|TRBD1|TRBV18
TGTGCCAGCTCACCACGGTATACAGGGGCCGATTCACCCCTCCACTTT
CASSPRYTGADSPLHF
>TRBJ1-4|.|16|.|TRBV9
TGTGCCAGCAGCGTAGCCGACGGGGTTGTGGTAGAAAAACTGTTTTTT
CASSVADGVVVEKLFF
>TRBJ1-4|.|15|.|TRBV25-1
TGTGCCAGCAGTGCCCCTCCGGGATCGAATGAAAAACTGTTTTTT
CASSAPPGSNEKLFF
>TRBJ1-5|.|14|TRBD1|TRBV5-1
TGCGCCAGCAGCGGCTCGGGCGACAGGGGCTCCTTGCATTTT
CASSGSGDRGSLHF
>TRBJ2-7|.|13|.|TRBV12-5
TGTGCTAGTGGTTTCGGCCAGGTATACGAGCAGTACTTC
CASGFGQVYEQYF
>TRBJ2-7|.|11|.|TRBV6-6
TGTGCCAGCAGTTACCGCTACGAGCAGTACTTC
CASSYRYEQYF
>TRBJ1-4|.|17|TRBD1|TRBV7-2
TGTGCCAGCAGCTTAGTAAGGACAGGCCTACGCGATGAAAAACTGTTTTTT
CASSLVRTGLRDEKLFF
>TRBJ1-5|.|14|.|TRBV18
TGTGCCAGCTCTTCCGGGAGAAACAATCAGCCCCAGCATTTT
CASSSGRNNQPQHF
>TRBJ1-1|.|14|.|TRBV2
TGTGCCAGCAGTGAACCGGGGGGCCGCACTGAAGCTTTCTTT
CASSEPGGRTEAFF
>TRBJ2-5|.|16|TRBD1|TRBV6-1
TGTGCCAGCAGTGAAGGACAGGGTGCTCTCCAAGAGACCCAGTACTTC
CASSEGQGALQETQYF
>TRBJ2-1|.|20|TRBD1|TRBV30
TGTGCCTGGATTCTCTCAGAGGGACAGGGGGCTTTGGGGGCCTACAATGAGCAGTTCTTC
CAWILSEGQGALGAYNEQFF
>TRBJ1-4|.|15|.|TRBV18
TGTGCCAGCTCACCCTTTCAAGGGCGGGGTGAAAAACTGTTTTTT
CASSPFQGRGEKLFF
>TRBJ1-1|.|12|.|TRBV7-9
TGTGCCAGCAGCCCTGCGGGGACTGAAGCTTTCTTT
CASSPAGTEAFF
>TRBJ1-1|.|11|.|TRBV29-1
TGCAGCGTTGAGTCCCCAGTTGAAGCTTTCTTT
CSVESPVEAFF
>TRBJ2-5|.|15|.|TRBV6-1
TGTGCCAGCAGTGACGTGGGGGCCCGGTGGGAGACCCAGTACTTC
CASSDVGARWETQYF
>TRBJ2-1|.|13|.|TRBV27
TGTGCCAGCAGCACAGACAGGCCTAATGAGCAGTTCTTC
CASSTDRPNEQFF
>TRBJ2-1|once|15|TRBD2|TRBV7-2
TGTGCCAGCAGCTTCTCGCGGGGGTCCTACAATGAGCAGTTCTTC
CASSFSRGSYNEQFF
>TRBJ1-1|.|14|TRBD1|TRBV6-5
TGTGCCAGCAGTCCCACAGGGGACGGCACTGAAGCTTTCTTT
CASSPTGDGTEAFF
>TRBJ2-1|once|18|.|TRBV14
TGTGCCAGCAGCCTCTTCCTGGGACGGGGGACTGCCTTTGGTGAGCAGTTCTTC
CASSLFLGRGTAFGEQFF
>TRBJ1-6|.|17|.|TRBV11-2
TGTGCCAGCAGCTTAGATATAAGAGGCGCAGGGTTTTGGACCCTCCACTTT
CASSLDIRGAGFWTLHF
>TRBJ1-2|once|14|TRBD1|TRBV6-6
TGTGCCAGCAGCCGGGACAGGGCTAACTATGGCTACACCTTC
CASSRDRANYGYTF
>TRBJ2-7|once|14|.|TRBV7-3
TGTGCCAGCAGCTTAAATGGGGGGACCTACGAGCAGTACTTC
CASSLNGGTYEQYF
>TRBJ2-7|.|14|.|TRBV11-1
TGTGCCAGCAGCTTATCACCAGGGAGGCACGAGCAGTACTTC
CASSLSPGRHEQYF
>TRBJ2-1|.|12|.|TRBV14
TGTGCCAGCAGCCGGGGGGGGCATGAGCAGTTCTTC
CASSRGGHEQFF
>TRBJ1-5|.|12|.|TRBV6-1
TGTGCCAGCTCGGAGGTCAATCAGCCCCAGCATTTT
CASSEVNQPQHF
>TRBJ2-5|.|14|.|TRBV9
TGTGCCAGCAGCGTAGGGGCCCGCCAAGAGACCCAGTACTTC
CASSVGARQETQYF
>TRBJ2-7|.|13|.|TRBV13
TGTGCCAGCAGCGAGGAGAGCTCCTACGAGCAGTACTTC
CASSEESSYEQYF
>TRBJ1-2|.|14|TRBD1|TRBV7-9
TGTGCCAGCGAGCCGGGACAGGGGAGAAATGGCTACACCTTC
CASEPGQGRNGYTF
>TRBJ2-7|.|12|TRBD1|TRBV2
TGTGCCAGCCGCGACAGGGGCTCCGAGCAGTACTTC
CASRDRGSEQYF
>TRBJ1-2|.|15|TRBD1|TRBV6-1
TGTGCCAGCAGTGAATTGACAGGGCCCAACTATGGCTACACCTTC
CASSELTGPNYGYTF
>TRBJ2-1|.|15|.|TRBV7-6
TGTGCCAGCAGCCTGACAGGTCCCCCTTACAATGAGCAGTTCTTC
CASSLTGPPYNEQFF
>TRBJ1-2|.|14|.|TRBV5-5
TGTGCCAGCAGGTTCCCTGGGGGAGGGGACGGCTACACCTTC
CASRFPGGGDGYTF
>TRBJ2-7|.|13|.|TRBV5-6
TGTGCCAGCAGCCCGGGGTCGACCTACGAGCAGTACTTC
CASSPGSTYEQYF
>TRBJ1-2|once|14|.|TRBV9
TGTGCCAGCAGCGCATTAGGGGCCTACTATGGCTACACCTTC
CASSALGAYYGYTF
>TRBJ1-1|.|15|.|TRBV9
TGTGCCAGCAGCGTTATTCGGCCAGGGAACACTGAAGCTTTCTTT
CASSVIRPGNTEAFF
>TRBJ2-3|.|13|.|TRBV19
TGTGCCAGTAGTATGCTGGGAGTTGGGACGCAGTATTTT
CASSMLGVGTQYF
>TRBJ1-6|.|14|.|TRBV27
TGTGCCAGCAGAACGGGGGGCTTGGGTTCACCCCTCCACTTT
CASRTGGLGSPLHF
>TRBJ1-2|.|15|TRBD1|TRBV7-8
TGTGCCAGCAGCCCCCTTGGACAGGCTAACTATGGCTACACCTTC
CASSPLGQANYGYTF
>TRBJ2-6|.|20|.|TRBV27
TGTGCCAGCAGTTCCGACCTCGGAGATTTAGGATTCTCTGGGGCCAACGTCCTGACTTTC
CASSSDLGDLGFSGANVLTF
>TRBJ1-2|.|12|.|TRBV6-1
TGTGCCAGCAGTTATAGTTCCTATGGCTACACCTTC
CASSYSSYGYTF
>TRBJ1-5|.|16|TRBD1|TRBV27
TGTGCCAGCAGTCCAATCCTAAATACAGGGGAACAGCCCCAGCATTTT
CASSPILNTGEQPQHF
>TRBJ1-2|.|11|.|TRBV29-1
TGCAGCGTTGAGATGGACAGACGCTACACCTTC
CSVEMDRRYTF
>TRBJ2-7|.|13|TRBD1|TRBV5-1
TGCGCCAGCAGCACGGAGACAGGGTACGAGCAGTACTTC
CASSTETGYEQYF
>TRBJ2-7|.|13|.|TRBV6-1
TGTGCCAGCGAGGACAGAATCTCCTACGAGCAGTACTTC
CASEDRISYEQYF
>TRBJ2-1|.|13|.|TRBV6-4
TGTGCCAGCAGTGAGATCGGGGACAATGAGCAGTTCTTC
CASSEIGDNEQFF
>TRBJ2-3|.|13|.|TRBV4-1
TGCGCCAGCAGCCAATCCCTCGGAGATACGCAGTATTTT
CASSQSLGDTQYF